This T cell receptor (beta chain) appears in the sequencing data of a study of T cells in Graves' hyperthyroidism and ophthalmopathy. Study-wide findings and caveats: Blood shared most expanded thyroid clonotypes above 0.001.

The CDR3 consists of 15 residues. Germline assignment: CDR1 SEHNR and CDR2 FQNEAQ (reference sequence). Losses at the gene ends were 5 bases for V and 3 bases for J; bases not matched to a gene: 10. Worth noting for this clonotype: What it binds is unknown.

Using RNA transcripts as the source, TCR beta CDR3 regions were amplified. Initially, a first-round RT-PCR of the TCR CDR3 employed the HTBI primer set. TCRdb processed the multiplex PCR reads anew with MiXCR; each CDR3 protein has one entry. The table has approximately 700,000 distinct CDR3 sequences, about 45% seen once. Each diagnosis was grounded in clinical symptoms, serum thyroxine and TRAb, thyroid ultrasound, and orbital computed tomography. The source of this sequence is an adult man with Graves' disease, either hyperthyroidism or ophthalmopathy (not recorded which). Sample: peripheral blood or thyroid tissue (not recorded which). This sequence joins TRBV7-9 and TRBJ2-7, with TRBD1 identical over 7 bases. The CDR3 loop reads CASSQSGTVNYEQYF. The CDR3 DNA reads TGTGCCAGCAGCCAATCCGGGACAGTTAACTACGAGCAGTACTTC.